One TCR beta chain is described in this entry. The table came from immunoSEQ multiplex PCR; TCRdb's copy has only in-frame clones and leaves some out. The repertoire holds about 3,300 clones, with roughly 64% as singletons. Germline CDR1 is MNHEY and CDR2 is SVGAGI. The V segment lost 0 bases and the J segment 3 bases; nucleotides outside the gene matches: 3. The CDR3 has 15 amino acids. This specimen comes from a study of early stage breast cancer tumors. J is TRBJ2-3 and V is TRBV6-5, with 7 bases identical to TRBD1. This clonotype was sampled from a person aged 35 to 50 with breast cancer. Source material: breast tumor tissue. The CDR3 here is CASSYSGTATDTQYF. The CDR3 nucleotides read TGTGCCAGCAGTTACTCGGGGACAGCGACAGATACGCAGTATTTT.